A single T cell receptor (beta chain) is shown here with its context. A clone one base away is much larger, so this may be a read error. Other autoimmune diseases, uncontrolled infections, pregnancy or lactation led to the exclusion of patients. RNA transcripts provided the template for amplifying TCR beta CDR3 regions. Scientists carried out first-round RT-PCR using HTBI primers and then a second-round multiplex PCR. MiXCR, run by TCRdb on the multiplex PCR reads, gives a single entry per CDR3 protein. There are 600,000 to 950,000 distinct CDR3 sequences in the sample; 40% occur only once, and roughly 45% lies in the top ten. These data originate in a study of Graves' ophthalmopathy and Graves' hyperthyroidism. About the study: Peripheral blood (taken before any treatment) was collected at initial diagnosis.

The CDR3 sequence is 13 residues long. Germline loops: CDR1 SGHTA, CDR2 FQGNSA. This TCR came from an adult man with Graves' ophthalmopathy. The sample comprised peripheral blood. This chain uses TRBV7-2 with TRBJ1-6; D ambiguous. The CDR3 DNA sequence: TGTGCCGGCAGCTTAAAGATTAATTCACCCCTCCACTTT. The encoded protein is CAGSLKINSPLHF.